The rows below give T cell receptor beta chains drawn from one sample of a study of blood T cells in healthy people across ages. MiXCR was run by TCRdb on the 5' RACE reads, yielding one entry per CDR3 protein. The profile shows approximately 800,000 distinct CDR3 sequences, approximately 65% of them singletons. The specimen was blood. These receptors originate from a man aged 25 to 40 in good health. Both conserved end residues are part of each CDR3. D genes are given only for firm matches. Clone size is shown for a subset of rows, as once, few, many or a class of expanded clone.

v_call: TRBV24-1; j_call: TRBJ2-5; d_call: -; clone_size: -; cdr3_length: 14; cdr3_nt: TGTGCCACCAGTGATTTGCAGGTAGAGGAGACCCAGTACTTC; cdr3_aa: CATSDLQVEETQYF
v_call: TRBV28; j_call: TRBJ2-7; d_call: -; clone_size: -; cdr3_length: 14; cdr3_nt: TGTGCCAGCAGCCTACCGGGACTGAGCTACGAGCAGTACTTC; cdr3_aa: CASSLPGLSYEQYF
v_call: TRBV4-3; j_call: TRBJ2-4; d_call: -; clone_size: few; cdr3_length: 13; cdr3_nt: TGCGCCAGCAGCCAAGTTTCGGACGGGCTTCAGTACTTC; cdr3_aa: CASSQVSDGLQYF
v_call: TRBV7-2; j_call: TRBJ2-4; d_call: -; clone_size: few; cdr3_length: 14; cdr3_nt: TGTGCCAGCAGTCCCGGGGTGGCCAAAAACATTCAGTACTTC; cdr3_aa: CASSPGVAKNIQYF
v_call: TRBV7-8; j_call: TRBJ2-1; d_call: TRBD2; clone_size: -; cdr3_length: 16; cdr3_nt: TGTGCCAGCAGCTTGAATAGCGGGTCCTCCTACAATGAGCAGTTCTTC; cdr3_aa: CASSLNSGSSYNEQFF
v_call: TRBV12-3/TRBV12-4; j_call: TRBJ1-4; d_call: -; clone_size: -; cdr3_length: 17; cdr3_nt: TGTGCCAGCAGTTTAGGGGGGTTGAACAGGGTAGCTGAAAAACTGTTTTTT; cdr3_aa: CASSLGGLNRVAEKLFF
v_call: TRBV6-2/TRBV6-3; j_call: TRBJ2-1; d_call: TRBD2; clone_size: -; cdr3_length: 19; cdr3_nt: TGTGCCAGCCGAACCGATCGACTAGCGGGAACCAACTCCTACAATGAGCAGTTCTTC; cdr3_aa: CASRTDRLAGTNSYNEQFF
v_call: TRBV6-5; j_call: TRBJ2-3; d_call: TRBD1; clone_size: few; cdr3_length: 16; cdr3_nt: TGTGCCAGCAGTTCGTATATCGGGACAGGGCCAGATACGCAGTATTTT; cdr3_aa: CASSSYIGTGPDTQYF
v_call: TRBV2; j_call: TRBJ2-1; d_call: TRBD1; clone_size: -; cdr3_length: 12; cdr3_nt: TGTGCCAGCAGGGGACAGGGGGATGAGCAGTTCTTC; cdr3_aa: CASRGQGDEQFF
v_call: TRBV7-2; j_call: TRBJ2-1; d_call: TRBD1; clone_size: -; cdr3_length: 14; cdr3_nt: TGTGCCAGTGCCGGGACAGGGTCCTACAATGAGCAGTTCTTC; cdr3_aa: CASAGTGSYNEQFF
v_call: TRBV3-1; j_call: TRBJ2-1; d_call: -; clone_size: -; cdr3_length: 15; cdr3_nt: TGTGCCAGCGGCCCGGGACTGGCCAAGGGTTATGAGCAGTTCTTC; cdr3_aa: CASGPGLAKGYEQFF
v_call: TRBV29-1; j_call: TRBJ2-7; d_call: -; clone_size: -; cdr3_length: 15; cdr3_nt: TGCAGCGTTGAAGATTTTACAGGGCGCTCCTACGAGCAGTACTTC; cdr3_aa: CSVEDFTGRSYEQYF
v_call: TRBV6-2/TRBV6-3; j_call: TRBJ2-3; d_call: -; clone_size: -; cdr3_length: 12; cdr3_nt: TGTGCCAGCAGCAGGACAGAAGGTACGCAGTATTTT; cdr3_aa: CASSRTEGTQYF